What follows are 6 T cell receptor beta chains derived from one specimen sequenced in a study of Ad26.COV2.S vaccination and SARS-CoV-2 variants. Sequenced by immunoSEQ multiplex PCR; TCRdb stores in-frame clones only, minus some. The repertoire includes approximately 400,000 clones, about 88% of them detected once, and 3.3% sits in the top ten. Indicated treatment: about 20 received Ad26.COV2.S at low or high dose, single or two shots; five or six received placebo; per-sample allocation not given. The samples date from day 63 after the first vaccine or placebo injection. Sequencing used peripheral blood, obtained in a trial of Ad26.COV2.S vaccine versus placebo. The source is a person between 18 and 65 years old who received the Ad26.COV2.S COVID-19 vaccine or a placebo.

J is TRBJ2-7 and V is TRBV9; 7 bases are a match to TRBD2. The CDR3 extends over 19 amino acids. In germline, CDR1 is SGDLS, CDR2 YYNGEE. V shed 0 bases and J 0 bases; nucleotides not matched to a gene: 15. Here the CDR3 DNA reads TGTGCCAGCAGCGTAGGAATCCCTTCTGGGCGGGGGAGCTCCTACGAGCAGTACTTC. Its translation is CASSVGIPSGRGSSYEQYF.

This clone turned up a few times. The V call is TRBV2, the J call TRBJ1-2; TRBD1 aligns across 7 bases. After removal of 3 bases from V and 6 bases from J, the junction contained 4 bases not matched to a gene. The length of the CDR3 is 13 residues. Germline CDR1 SNHLY, CDR2 FYNNEI. This CDR3 is CASSDRGWDGYTF. The CDR3 DNA sequence: TGTGCCAGCAGTGACAGGGGGTGGGATGGCTACACCTTC. Drawing the rest from reference TRBV2 and TRBJ1-2, the complete variable domain is EPEVTQTPSHQVTQMGQEVILRCVPISNHLYFYWYRQILGQKVEFLVSFYNNEISEKSEIFDDQFSVERPDGSNFTLKIRSTKLEDSAMYFCASSDRGWDGYTFGSGTRLTVV.

The chain carries TRBV5-6 and TRBJ2-2; the D gene is possibly TRBD2 (5 bases). V lost 0 bases and J lost 3, with 15 bases in between. The V gene's germline CDR1 is SGHDT and CDR2 YYEEEE. The CDR3 covers 17 residues. The CDR3 sequence is CASSLALSGADTGELFF. DNA of the CDR3: TGTGCCAGCAGCTTGGCGTTAAGCGGAGCCGACACCGGGGAGCTGTTTTTT.

This clone has a count of ten or more. This chain connects TRBV6-5 to TRBJ1-1; possible D gene TRBD1, 5 bases. Germline CDR1 and CDR2: MNHEY and SVGAGI. Trimming cost V 3 bases and J 0 bases, with 11 bases left between them. The CDR3 contains 15 residues. CDR3 protein: CASSYSAGLNTEAFF. As DNA, the CDR3 is TGTGCCAGCAGTTATTCAGCGGGACTGAACACTGAAGCTTTCTTT.

The rearrangement joins TRBV2 to TRBJ1-2; D uncertain. The CDR3 contains 14 residues. CDR1 and CDR2 from the germline V gene are SNHLY and FYNNEI. Between the trimmed V and J ends, which lost 2 bases and 3 bases, there was a span of 10 bases. Here the CDR3 reads CASSERRVYYGYTF. As DNA, the CDR3 is TGTGCCAGCAGTGAAAGAAGGGTTTACTATGGCTACACCTTC. Supplemented by reference TRBV2 and TRBJ1-2, the full variable domain reads EPEVTQTPSHQVTQMGQEVILRCVPISNHLYFYWYRQILGQKVEFLVSFYNNEISEKSEIFDDQFSVERPDGSNFTLKIRSTKLEDSAMYFCASSERRVYYGYTFGSGTRLTVV.

The chain employs TRBV5-1 and TRBJ2-3; D is undetermined. The CDR3 is made up of 12 amino acids. V was shortened by 4 bases and J by 3 bases, with 6 bases between the two germline ends. Germline V gene lookup returns CDR1 SGHRS and CDR2 YFSETQ. The CDR3 sequence: CASSQDTDTQYF. The CDR3, as DNA: TGCGCCAGCAGCCAAGATACAGATACGCAGTATTTT.